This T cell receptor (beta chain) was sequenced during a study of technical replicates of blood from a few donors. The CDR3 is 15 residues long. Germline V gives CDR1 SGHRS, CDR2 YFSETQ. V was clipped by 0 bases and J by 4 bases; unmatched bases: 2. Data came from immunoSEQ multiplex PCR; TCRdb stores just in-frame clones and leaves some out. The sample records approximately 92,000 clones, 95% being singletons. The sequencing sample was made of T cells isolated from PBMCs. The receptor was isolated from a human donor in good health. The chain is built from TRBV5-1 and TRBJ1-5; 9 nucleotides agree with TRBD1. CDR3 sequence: CASSLGQGVNQPQHF. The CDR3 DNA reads TGCGCCAGCAGCTTGGGACAGGGGGTGAATCAGCCCCAGCATTTT.